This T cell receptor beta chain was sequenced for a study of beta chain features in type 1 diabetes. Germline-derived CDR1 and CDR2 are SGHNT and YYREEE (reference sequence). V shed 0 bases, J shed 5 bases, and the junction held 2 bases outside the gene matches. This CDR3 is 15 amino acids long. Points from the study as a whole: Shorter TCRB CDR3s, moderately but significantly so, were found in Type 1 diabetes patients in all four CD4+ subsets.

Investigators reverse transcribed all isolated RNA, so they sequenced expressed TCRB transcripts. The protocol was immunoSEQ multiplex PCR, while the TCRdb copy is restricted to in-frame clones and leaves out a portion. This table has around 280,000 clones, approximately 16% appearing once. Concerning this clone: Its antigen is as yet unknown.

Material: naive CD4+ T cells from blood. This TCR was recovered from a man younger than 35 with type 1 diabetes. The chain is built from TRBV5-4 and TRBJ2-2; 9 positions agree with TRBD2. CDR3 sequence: CASSLGAGGTGELFF. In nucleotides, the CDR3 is TGTGCCAGCAGCTTGGGCGCGGGGGGGACCGGGGAGCTGTTTTTT.